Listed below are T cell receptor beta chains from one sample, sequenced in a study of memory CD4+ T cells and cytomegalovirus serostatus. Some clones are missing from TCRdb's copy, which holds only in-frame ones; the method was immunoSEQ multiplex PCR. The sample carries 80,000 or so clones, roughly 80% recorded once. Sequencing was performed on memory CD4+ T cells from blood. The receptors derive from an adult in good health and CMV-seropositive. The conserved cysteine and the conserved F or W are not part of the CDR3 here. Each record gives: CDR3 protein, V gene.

ASSLPPSNPRPGELF,TRBV7-2
AIQQGTGANVLT,TRBV6-1
ASSPQTGGHTEAF,TRBV18
ASSPRGFVTEAF,TRBV18
ASSKSLGDRGNTEAF,TRBV21-1
AISDYHNSGNTIY,TRBV10-3
ASSLESSYNEQF,TRBV5-1
ASSLVGDPSADTQY,TRBV5-1
ASSPHGDRGRPQSSYEQY,TRBV23-1
ATVGFGNTIY,TRBV19
ASNPPGGRGYGYT,TRBV28
ASSLYLGGGSGRDTQY,TRBV11-3
AGYRGGTEAF,TRBV30
ASSLEPNQPQH,TRBV5-1
ASSFGQGGEKLF,TRBV5-6
ASSPFPNYGYT,TRBV6-1
ASSEVRVGYGYT,TRBV10-1
AISSQGLYSGYT,TRBV10-3
ASSMWTLYNEQF,TRBV19
ASSLEGTGVYEQY,TRBV7-2
ASSLGEGPRGNEKLF,TRBV4-2
ASSSSYLAGGWETQY,TRBV14
ASSELAPHGDEQF,TRBV21-1
ASSDGRSLSGANVLT,TRBV10-1
ASSTKGGEGYGYT,TRBV19
SVGRGLEQF,TRBV29-1
ASSLGTVNSGYGYT,TRBV5-1
ASSLVTGLGDTQY,TRBV7-8